This T cell receptor (beta chain) derives from a study of early stage breast cancer tumors. Study overall: Around 10-fold was the mean read coverage per sample.

A note on this clone: Its antigen remains unknown.

Study-level findings and limits: Commonly generated sequences made up most enriched TCRB sequences shared between patients. Chain pairing and CD4, CD8 or FOXP3 expression were not captured.

V was shortened by 4 bases and J by 5 bases, with 11 bases between the two germline ends. This CDR3 is 13 amino acids long. CDR1 SQVTM and CDR2 ANQGSEA come from the germline V gene. The protocol was immunoSEQ multiplex PCR, while the TCRdb copy is restricted to in-frame clones and leaves out a portion. The table records roughly 40,000 clones, about 78% of them present only once. Sequencing input: blood. The rearrangement joins TRBV29-1 to TRBJ1-4, with D tentatively TRBD1 (6 bases). The receptor comes from a person between 50 and 60 years old with breast cancer. CDR3 amino acids: CSVVRGANEKLFF. The DNA of the CDR3 is TGCAGCGTTGTGCGGGGGGCAAATGAAAAACTGTTTTTT.